Shown below are 10 T cell receptor beta chains from a single sample sequenced in a study of post-analysis software for immune sequencing data. Overall study results and limits: In patients, TRBV5-6, TRBV5-1 and TRBV20-1 belonged to roughly five TRBV segments found more frequently than in controls.

Tagging with unique molecular identifiers was a feature of the TCR beta cDNA libraries. Each CDR3 protein gets one entry after TCRdb re-called the PCR reads with MiXCR. In the table there are approximately 250,000 distinct CDR3 sequences, 36% of which are singletons. Antigens for these TCRs are unknown. Sample: blood. Every receptor here comes from a girl aged 10 to 17 with multiple sclerosis.

Regarding this clonotype: This could be a read error, since a much larger clone is one nucleotide away. V usage is TRBV6-4 and J usage is TRBJ2-2, with 11 positions matching TRBD1. CDR3 length: 16 amino acids. The V gene's germline CDR1 is MRHNA and CDR2 SNTAGT. The CDR3 coding sequence is TGTGCCAGCAGTGCGGACAGGGGGCCATCCACCGGGCAGCTGTTTTTT. Translated, it gives CASSADRGPSTGQLFF.

This clonotype was counted ten times or more. The chain uses TRBV6-5 and TRBJ2-3; 13 positions agree with TRBD2. CDR3 length: 20 amino acids. V lost 3 bases and J lost 2; bases outside the gene matches: 14. Germline CDR1 MNHEY, CDR2 SVGAGI. This chain's CDR3 is CASSYLRLPGLAGDTDTQYF. The CDR3 DNA is TGTGCCAGCAGTTATCTACGACTACCCGGACTAGCGGGAGACACAGATACGCAGTATTTT.

V and J are TRBV20-1 and TRBJ2-1; possible D gene TRBD2, 5 bases. Germline V CDR1 and CDR2: DFQATT, SNEGSKA (reference sequence). This CDR3 spans 14 amino acids. With 5 bases removed from V and 4 bases from J, the gap between germline ends came to 15 bases. CDR3 protein: CSAVAGESYNEQFF. The CDR3, as DNA: TGCAGTGCTGTCGCCGGGGAATCTTACAATGAGCAGTTCTTC.

With regard to this clonotype: A much larger clone differs by one base, so this may be a read error. The genes are TRBV12-3 or TRBV12-4 and TRBJ2-5; TRBD1 matches 9 bases. The J call is doubtful: the DNA matches TRBJ2-1 better. This CDR3 comprises 16 residues. The CDR3 spells CASSPWDREYQETQFF. In DNA form, the CDR3 reads TGTGCCAGCAGCCCATGGGACAGGGAGTACCAAGAGACCCAGTTCTTC.

This clonotype was counted a few times. The J gene is TRBJ2-2, the V gene TRBV7-9, with TRBD2 matching 12 bases. V was clipped by 5 bases and J by 6 bases; unmatched bases: 7. Looked up from germline, CDR1 is SEHNR and CDR2 is FQNEAQ (reference sequence). The CDR3 length is 16 residues. CDR3 sequence: CASSRPLAGGPGELFF. The CDR3 DNA reads TGTGCCAGCAGCCGGCCCCTAGCGGGAGGGCCCGGGGAGCTGTTTTTT.

The sample holds a few counts of this clonotype. The chain is built from TRBV12-3 or TRBV12-4 and TRBJ2-2, with D hard to call. Trimming removed 1 base from V and 6 bases from J, with 12 bases in between. The CDR3 contains 15 residues. CDR3 sequence: CASSLEGVLAGELFF. CDR3 in DNA: TGTGCCAGCAGTTTAGAGGGTGTTTTGGCCGGGGAGCTGTTTTTT.

This clonotype was observed a handful of times. A much more abundant neighbour one base away suggests this may be a read error. J is TRBJ2-4 and V is TRBV5-1; 8 bases are shared with TRBD2. The CDR3 consists of 17 residues. J lost 13 bases, V lost 3 bases, and 21 bases had no gene match. Germline V CDR1 and CDR2: SGHRS, YFSETQ. CDR3 in DNA: TGCGCCAGCAGCTCCTCGGCTAGCGGGCCCCCTTACAATGAGCAGTACTTC. The encoded protein is CASSSSASGPPYNEQYF.

In its sample, this clonotype was seen a few times. Relative to the germline gene, one junction end is altered; a read error may explain this. The J gene is TRBJ2-2, the V gene TRBV10-3, with D possibly being TRBD2 (6 bases). This CDR3 is built from 15 residues. Germline V lookup: CDR1 ENHRY, CDR2 SYGVKD. CDR3 region: CAISESYLPRGERFF. In DNA form, the CDR3 reads TGTGCCATCAGTGAAAGCTACTTACCACGCGGGGAGCGGTTTTTT.

The chain links TRBV30 to TRBJ2-7, with D tentatively TRBD1 (6 bases). Germline V lookup: CDR1 GTSNPN, CDR2 SVGIG (reference sequence). The CDR3 is 11 amino acids. Between the trimmed V and J ends, which lost 8 bases and 3 bases, there was a span of 11 bases. CDR3 amino acids: CAGEQGYEQYF. As DNA, the CDR3 is TGTGCCGGGGAACAGGGCTACGAGCAGTACTTC.

V and J are TRBV7-8 and TRBJ2-1, with 12 positions matching TRBD2. The CDR3 is 15 residues long. J gave up 8 bases and V 2 bases, and 4 bases lay outside the gene matches. Germline CDR1 reads SGHVS; CDR2 reads FQNEAQ. CDR3 loop: CASSLRLAGAYEQFF. In DNA form, the CDR3 reads TGTGCCAGCAGCTTAAGACTAGCGGGAGCATATGAGCAGTTCTTC.